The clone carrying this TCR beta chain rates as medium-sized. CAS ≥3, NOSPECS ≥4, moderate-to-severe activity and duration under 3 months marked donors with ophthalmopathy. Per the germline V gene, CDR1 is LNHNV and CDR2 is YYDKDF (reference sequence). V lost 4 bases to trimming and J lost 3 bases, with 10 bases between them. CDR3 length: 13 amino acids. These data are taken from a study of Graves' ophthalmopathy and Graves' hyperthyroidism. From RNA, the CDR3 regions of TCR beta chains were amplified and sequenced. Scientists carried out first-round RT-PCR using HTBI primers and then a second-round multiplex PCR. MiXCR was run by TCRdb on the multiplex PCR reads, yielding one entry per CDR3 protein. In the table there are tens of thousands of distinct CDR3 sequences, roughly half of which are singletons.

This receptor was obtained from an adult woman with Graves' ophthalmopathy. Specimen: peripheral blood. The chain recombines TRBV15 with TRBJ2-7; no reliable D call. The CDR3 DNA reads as TGTGCCACCAGCATTAACCAAAACTACGAGCAGTACTTC. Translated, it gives CATSINQNYEQYF.